This T cell receptor beta chain was identified during a study of blood T cell repertoires in COVID-19. About the study: PBMCs, B-cell-depleted T cells, or T cells provided the cDNA or gDNA that made up the material.

V was trimmed by 3 bases and J by 2 bases, leaving 16 bases between them. The germline V gene has CDR1 SGHNT and CDR2 YYREEE (reference sequence). This CDR3 is 16 amino acids long. In the original processing: Reference gene primer amplification in the assay estimated nucleated cell counts. Clones were read by immunoSEQ multiplex PCR, and TCRdb kept only the in-frame ones, dropping some. The V and J calls and the clone size are those of that table, but D and trimming were determined from the DNA. Of 200,000 to 300,000 clones in the sample, roughly 77% were seen once. This chain joins TRBV5-4 and TRBJ2-3; weak D call: TRBD2 (6 bases). The sequence derives from a woman older than 75 with acute or convalescent COVID-19. The sample consisted of peripheral blood. CDR3 sequence (DNA): TGTGCCAGCAGCTGGGCGGGGCGCAGGATCACAGATACGCAGTATTTT. Its translation: CASSWAGRRITDTQYF.